The 22 T cell receptor beta chains reported below all come from one sample, sequenced in a study of blood T cell repertoires in COVID-19. Measured with immunoSEQ multiplex PCR; TCRdb has only the in-frame clones, and not every one. Among 52,000 or so clones listed, 86% were seen once. The source material was peripheral blood. These receptors came from a man older than 75 with acute or convalescent COVID-19.

The chain combines TRBV7-2 with TRBJ2-7; TRBD2 matches at 11 bases. Germline V gives CDR1 SGHTA, CDR2 FQGNSA. V lost 3 bases and J lost 2; bases outside the gene matches: 0. The CDR3 covers 14 residues. The CDR3 DNA follows: TGTGCCAGCAGCTTGACTAGCGGGGCCTACGAGCAGTACTTC. Translated, it gives CASSLTSGAYEQYF.

This clone was found once. V and J are TRBV27 and TRBJ2-5; 13 nucleotides agree with TRBD2. With V trimmed by 4 bases and J by 1 base, 3 bases remained unmatched. The CDR3 contains 16 residues. Germline V CDR1 and CDR2: MNHEY, SMNVEV (reference sequence). This CDR3 reads CASSSGLAGVQETQYF. In DNA, the CDR3 is TGTGCCAGCAGTTCTGGACTAGCGGGGGTCCAAGAGACCCAGTACTTC.

The V call is TRBV6-5, the J call TRBJ1-6; TRBD1 aligns across 10 bases. CDR1 is MNHEY, CDR2 SVGAGI, per germline. Trimming removed 10 bases from V and 7 bases from J; junction bases left unmatched: 7. The CDR3 runs to 14 residues. In DNA form, the CDR3 reads TGTGCCACCGCCCGGGACAGGGGAAATTCACCCCTCCACTTT. This encodes CATARDRGNSPLHF.

The chain is built from TRBV5-1 and TRBJ2-7, with D maybe TRBD2 (7 bases). Germline V gives CDR1 SGHRS, CDR2 YFSETQ. This CDR3 is 13 amino acids long. The V end lost 0 bases, the J end lost 5 bases, and 9 bases lay between the germline ends. The CDR3 DNA reads TGCGCCAGCAGCTTGGCGGGGGGCGACGAGCAGTACTTC. It specifies CASSLAGGDEQYF. The variable domain in full, with the rest retrieved from reference TRBV5-1 and TRBJ2-7, is KAGVTQTPRYLIKTRGQQVTLSCSPISGHRSVSWYQQTPGQGLQFLFEYFSETQRNKGNFPGRFSGRQFSNSRSEMNVSTLELGDSALYLCASSLAGGDEQYFGPGTRLTVT.

This clone was observed once. J is TRBJ1-3 and V is TRBV7-9; D might be TRBD1 (5 bases). The CDR3 extends over 17 amino acids. From germline, CDR1 is SEHNR and CDR2 FQNEAQ (reference sequence). Trimming removed 0 bases at V and 1 base at J, with 13 bases between. The CDR3 loop is CASSLAGSTGSGNTIYF. DNA for the CDR3: TGTGCCAGCAGCTTAGCGGGCTCTACAGGATCTGGAAACACCATATATTTT.

The chain employs TRBV7-2 and TRBJ1-1; no clear D. The germline V and J ends were trimmed by 4 bases and 0 bases, with 9 bases remaining between them. Germline values: CDR1 SGHTA, CDR2 FQGNSA. The CDR3 spans 14 residues. The DNA of the CDR3 is TGTGCCAGCAGCTCCGGGAGCATGAACACTGAAGCTTTCTTT. It is translated as CASSSGSMNTEAFF.

This chain connects TRBV5-4 to TRBJ2-2; D remains ambiguous. The V gene's germline CDR1 is SGHNT and CDR2 YYREEE (reference sequence). V lost 4 bases to trimming and J lost 3 bases, with 10 bases between them. The CDR3 loop spans 14 amino acids. This chain's CDR3 is CASSPPGYTGELFF. As DNA, the CDR3 is TGTGCCAGCAGCCCCCCCGGTTACACCGGGGAGCTGTTTTTT.

This clone was picked up a small number of times. V is TRBV18 and J is TRBJ2-3, with TRBD1 as a possible D gene (6 bases). The CDR3 runs 16 residues. In germline, CDR1 is KGHSH, CDR2 LQKENI. With 1 base removed from V and 2 bases from J, the gap between germline ends came to 13 bases. CDR3 bases: TGTGCCAGCTCACCACAAGGGGGTCCCTACACAGATACGCAGTATTTT. Translating gives CASSPQGGPYTDTQYF. The full variable domain, its missing parts supplied by reference TRBV18 and TRBJ2-3, is NAGVMQNPRHLVRRRGQEARLRCSPMKGHSHVYWYRQLPEEGLKFMVYLQKENIIDESGMPKERFSAEFPKEGPSILRIQQVVRGDSAAYFCASSPQGGPYTDTQYFGPGTRLTVL.

The chain combines TRBV5-1 with TRBJ1-5, with 9 bases identical to TRBD1. The junction had 3 bases not matched to a gene; V was cut back by 4 bases and J by 4 bases. Per germline, CDR1 SGHRS and CDR2 YFSETQ. The CDR3 consists of 14 residues. CDR3 in amino acids: CASSLGTGNQPQHF. CDR3 sequence (DNA): TGCGCCAGCAGCCTTGGGACAGGGAATCAGCCCCAGCATTTT.

The gene calls are TRBV2 and TRBJ2-1; 8 nucleotides line up with TRBD2. The CDR3 has 15 residues. The germline V gene encodes CDR1 SNHLY and CDR2 FYNNEI. J was trimmed by 2 bases and V by 5 bases; bases with no gene match: 5. CDR3 sequence reads: CASSSSGPAYNEQFF. The CDR3 region has the DNA TGTGCCAGCAGTTCTAGCGGGCCGGCCTACAATGAGCAGTTCTTC.

CDR3 protein: CASSQDVSDNEQFF. CDR3 nucleotide sequence: TGTGCCAGCAGCCAAGATGTATCCGACAATGAGCAGTTCTTC. The chain employs TRBV3-1 (or the pseudogene TRBV3-2) and TRBJ2-1; D is unresolved. This CDR3 is built from 14 residues. The V end was cut by 0 bases, the J end by 5 bases, with 8 bases between. Germline CDR1 reads LGHDT; CDR2 reads YNNKEL (reference sequence).

The CDR3: CASSPISSGNTIYF. CDR3 DNA sequence: TGTGCCAGCAGCCCAATCAGCTCTGGAAACACCATATATTTT. The chain has TRBV7-6 and TRBJ1-3; D not resolved. Per the germline V gene, CDR1 is SGHVS and CDR2 is FNYEAQ. The CDR3 is 14 amino acids. Trimming stripped 5 bases from V and 0 bases from J, with 8 bases between.

V usage is TRBV6-5 and J usage is TRBJ2-3; 7 bases agree with TRBD2. Germline CDR1 reads MNHEY; CDR2 reads SVGAGI. CDR3 length equals 14 residues. With 5 bases clipped from V and 1 base from J, the junction kept 3 bases outside the gene matches. The CDR3 loop is CASSLSGGTDTQYF. The DNA of the CDR3 is TGTGCCAGCAGTCTGAGCGGGGGCACAGATACGCAGTATTTT.

The chain carries TRBV6-5 and TRBJ2-7; 11 positions match TRBD2. This CDR3 has 15 residues. The V segment lost 6 bases and the J segment 2 bases; nucleotides outside the gene matches: 6. Germline CDR1 MNHEY, CDR2 SVGAGI. In nucleotides, the CDR3 is TGTGCCAGCAGACGTACTAGCGGGGGAGCCTACGAGCAGTACTTC. Protein product: CASRRTSGGAYEQYF.

V is TRBV5-1 and J is TRBJ2-7; 10 bases align to TRBD1. The CDR3 is made up of 15 amino acids. Looked up from germline, CDR1 is SGHRS and CDR2 is YFSETQ. V was pared by 3 bases and J by 4 bases, with 7 bases of the junction left unmatched. The CDR3 loop reads CASSSTGQGQYEQYF. For the CDR3, the DNA is TGCGCCAGCAGCTCCACGGGACAGGGGCAGTACGAGCAGTACTTC. Using reference TRBV5-1 and TRBJ2-7 for the parts outside the CDR3, the full variable domain is KAGVTQTPRYLIKTRGQQVTLSCSPISGHRSVSWYQQTPGQGLQFLFEYFSETQRNKGNFPGRFSGRQFSNSRSEMNVSTLELGDSALYLCASSSTGQGQYEQYFGPGTRLTVT.

The chain couples TRBV7-8 to TRBJ1-4, with a weak D call TRBD1 (5 bases). CDR3 length: 14 residues. Trimming pared 5 bases from V and 5 bases from J, leaving 12 bases between. Germline V lookup: CDR1 SGHVS, CDR2 FQNEAQ. CDR3 sequence: CASSAGTTNEKLFF. CDR3 DNA sequence: TGTGCCAGCAGCGCAGGGACTACGAATGAAAAACTGTTTTTT. Supplemented by reference TRBV7-8 and TRBJ1-4, the full variable domain reads GAGVSQSPRYKVAKRGQDVALRCDPISGHVSLFWYQQALGQGPEFLTYFQNEAQLDKSGLPSDRFFAERPEGSVSTLKIQRTQQEDSAVYLCASSAGTTNEKLFFGSGTQLSVL.

V is TRBV7-9 and J is TRBJ2-7; a weak D match, TRBD1 (6 bases). Germline V gene lookup returns CDR1 SEHNR and CDR2 FQNEAQ (reference sequence). This CDR3 is 13 amino acids long. Trimming removed 11 bases from V and 0 bases from J, with 14 bases in between. The CDR3: CAAGQGSSYEQYF. The CDR3, as DNA: TGTGCCGCCGGGCAGGGGAGCTCCTACGAGCAGTACTTC.

The chain is built from TRBV6-5 and TRBJ2-7; 7 nucleotides agree with TRBD1. The CDR3 is 15 residues long. Germline assignment: CDR1 MNHEY and CDR2 SVGAGI. J gave up 2 bases and V 5 bases, and 9 bases lay outside the gene matches. CDR3 loop: CASSLSTGPPYEQYF. The CDR3 DNA follows: TGTGCCAGCAGTCTCTCGACAGGGCCTCCCTACGAGCAGTACTTC.

This clone is a singleton in its sample. The chain is built from TRBV6-6 and TRBJ2-4; 11 bases are a match to TRBD2. From germline, CDR1 is MNHNY and CDR2 SVGAGI (reference sequence). The length of the CDR3 is 16 residues. V gave up 7 bases and J gave up 0 bases; unmatched junction bases: 5. The CDR3 sequence is CASIGTSGLAKNIQYF. The CDR3 DNA reads TGTGCCAGCATAGGGACTAGCGGTCTAGCCAAAAACATTCAGTACTTC.

This clone was seen once. The CDR3 coding sequence is TGCGCCAGCAGCCAAAGGAGTTTGGGAGATACGCAGTATTTT. Amino acids: CASSQRSLGDTQYF. The rearrangement links TRBV4-1 to TRBJ2-3, with D uncertain. The CDR3 consists of 14 residues. V dropped 2 bases and J dropped 5 bases, with 11 bases sitting between them. Germline V gene lookup returns CDR1 MGHRA and CDR2 YSYEKL.

This chain links TRBV19 with TRBJ2-5; D may be TRBD1 (5 bases). Per the germline V gene, CDR1 is LNHDA and CDR2 is SQIVND (reference sequence). The ends were cut back, 7 bases at V and 2 bases at J, with 14 bases in the middle. This CDR3 has 14 amino acids. The CDR3 sequence is CASKGIGVQETQYF. DNA of the CDR3: TGTGCCAGTAAAGGGATAGGGGTACAAGAGACCCAGTACTTC.

The genes are TRBV5-1 and TRBJ2-2; D ambiguous. CDR1 is SGHRS and CDR2 is YFSETQ in the germline V gene. CDR3 size: 15 residues. The V gene lost 0 bases and the J gene lost 5 bases, with 11 bases spanning the gap. CDR3 loop: CASSLAVAGTGELFF. As DNA, the CDR3 is TGCGCCAGCAGCTTGGCGGTGGCCGGGACCGGGGAGCTGTTTTTT.